These 6 T cell receptor beta chains were sequenced from one sample in a study of cytomegalovirus exposure and HLA in healthy donors. The study ran its PCR with 60 Vbeta and 13 Jbeta primers. The method was immunoSEQ multiplex PCR; TCRdb's version includes in-frame clones alone and lacks a portion of them. The sample has 150,000 to 200,000 clones. Sequenced: PBMCs. Receptor source: a woman aged 55-75 years in good health and CMV-seronegative.

CDR3 sequence reads: CSADDKNEQYF. The CDR3, as DNA: TGCAGTGCTGATGACAAGAACGAGCAGTACTTC. The rearrangement uses TRBV20-1 and TRBJ2-7; no firm D call. In germline, CDR1 is DFQATT, CDR2 SNEGSKA (reference sequence). The CDR3 is 11 amino acids. Between the trimmed V and J ends, which lost 5 bases and 5 bases, there was a span of 10 bases.

On this clone itself: Within the sample, other DNA sequences also encode this same CDR3. This chain links TRBV27 with TRBJ1-5; D may be TRBD1 (5 bases). The CDR3 is 15 amino acids. V dropped 2 bases and J dropped 0 bases, with 8 bases sitting between them. Germline values: CDR1 MNHEY, CDR2 SMNVEV (reference sequence). CDR3 coding DNA: TGTGCCAGCAGTTTAAGGGGCAGTAGCAATCAGCCCCAGCATTTT. Encoded protein: CASSLRGSSNQPQHF.

The rearrangement joins TRBV7-9 to TRBJ2-2, with TRBD2 as a possible D gene (5 bases). Trimming cost V 1 base and J 7 bases, with 10 bases left between them. The CDR3 is made up of 14 amino acids. CDR1 and CDR2 from the germline V gene are SEHNR and FQNEAQ (reference sequence). The CDR3 is CASSLGLRDGELFF. In nucleotides, the CDR3 is TGTGCCAGCAGCTTAGGCCTCCGGGACGGGGAGCTGTTTTTT.

The J gene is TRBJ1-1, the V gene TRBV5-4, with a weak D call TRBD1 (5 bases). V lost 3 bases and J lost 1, with 13 bases in between. Germline lookup yields CDR1 SGHNT and CDR2 YYREEE (reference sequence). The CDR3 contains 15 residues. The CDR3: CASSWEAGRNTEAFF. CDR3 DNA sequence: TGTGCCAGCAGCTGGGAGGCAGGGAGGAACACTGAAGCTTTCTTT.

This chain connects TRBV7-9 to TRBJ2-3; perhaps TRBD2 as D (6 bases). Per germline, CDR1 SEHNR and CDR2 FQNEAQ (reference sequence). This CDR3 spans 16 amino acids. The V end was cut by 2 bases, the J end by 5 bases, with 17 bases between. The CDR3 loop is CASSLLVATGVDTQYF. CDR3 DNA: TGTGCCAGCAGCTTACTGGTAGCTACGGGGGTAGATACGCAGTATTTT.

The rearrangement joins TRBV19 to TRBJ2-1; 8 bases agree with TRBD1. The junction had 10 bases not matched to a gene; V was cut back by 0 bases and J by 6 bases. CDR1 LNHDA and CDR2 SQIVND come from the germline V gene (reference sequence). This CDR3 contains 17 residues. CDR3 sequence reads: CASSIDPWTGRVNEQFF. DNA of the CDR3: TGTGCCAGTAGTATAGACCCATGGACAGGGCGGGTCAATGAGCAGTTCTTC.